This T cell receptor beta chain is from a study of cytomegalovirus exposure and HLA in healthy donors. The study's findings and limits: Overall, approximately 150 TCR beta chains were annotated as cytomegalovirus-associated.

Using immunoSEQ multiplex PCR, the repertoire was profiled, and TCRdb retains in-frame clones only, with some absent. The sample lists fewer than 150,000 clones, around 90% occurring once. With respect to this clone: The antigen is undetermined.

Donors were drawn from the 120-subject validation cohort, separate from the approximately 700-subject first cohort. Source material: PBMCs. The clonotype was recovered from a woman younger than 35 in good health and CMV-seropositive.

CDR3 region: CASSQDSSGFNQPQHF. As DNA, the CDR3 is TGCGCCAGCAGCCAAGATAGCTCAGGGTTCAATCAGCCCCAGCATTTT. The V and J genes are TRBV4-3 and TRBJ1-5, with D possibly matching TRBD1 (5 bases). This CDR3 has 16 residues. Germline V gene lookup returns CDR1 LGHNA and CDR2 YSLEER. V was trimmed by 0 bases and J by 3 bases, leaving 12 bases between them.